Shown below are 12 T cell receptor beta chains from a single sample sequenced in a study of regulatory T cells in long-lasting Graves disease. For TCR beta, libraries came from iRepertoire HTBI primers and Arm-PCR of CDR3 regions. TCRdb reanalysed the multiplex PCR reads using MiXCR and keeps one entry per CDR3 protein. The table lists around 450,000 distinct CDR3 sequences, about 15% of them singletons. As for time point: newly diagnosed GD, antithyroid drugs for less than 3 months. The TCR library was made from RNA that had been extracted from PBMCs in TRIzol. A further study also used this sample, focusing on T cells in Graves' hyperthyroidism and ophthalmopathy.

The source material was peripheral blood mononuclear cells (PBMCs), sampled at new diagnosis, from a patient treated with antithyroid drugs. The receptors stem from a woman aged 25 to 39 with Graves disease.

This clonotype was counted ten times or more. The chain links TRBV28 to TRBJ2-7; 8 nucleotides match TRBD2. Per germline, CDR1 MDHEN and CDR2 SYDVKM. The CDR3 has 15 residues. Trimming removed 5 bases from V and 3 bases from J; junction bases left unmatched: 9. The CDR3 DNA is TGTGCCAGCAGTCCCAGCGGGAGTGGCGGCTACGAGCAGTACTTC. It encodes CASSPSGSGGYEQYF.

CDR3 amino acids: CSALTGKATEAFF. The CDR3 DNA reads as TGCAGTGCTTTGACAGGGAAGGCGACTGAAGCTTTCTTT. The chain carries TRBV20-1 and TRBJ1-1, with 7 bases lining up with TRBD1. The junction had 8 bases not matched to a gene; V was cut back by 5 bases and J by 5 bases. The CDR3 extends over 13 amino acids. Germline lookup yields CDR1 DFQATT and CDR2 SNEGSKA (reference sequence).

This chain joins TRBV3-1 and TRBJ2-1; the D gene is possibly TRBD1 (6 bases). The CDR3 spans 16 residues. V was shortened by 0 bases and J by 5 bases, with 14 bases between the two germline ends. Germline V lookup: CDR1 LGHDT, CDR2 YNNKEL (reference sequence). CDR3 amino acids: CASSQEGGAPHNEQFF. CDR3 in DNA: TGTGCCAGCAGCCAAGAAGGGGGAGCCCCCCACAATGAGCAGTTCTTC.

In this sample, this clonotype turned up many times. The chain carries TRBV3-1 and TRBJ2-7; TRBD2 aligns across 7 bases. The CDR3 is made up of 13 amino acids. V shed 4 bases, J shed 6 bases, and the junction held 6 bases outside the gene matches. The germline V gene encodes CDR1 LGHDT and CDR2 YNNKEL (reference sequence). CDR3 sequence reads: CASSRFGRIEQYF. The CDR3 DNA is TGTGCCAGCAGCCGCTTCGGGAGGATCGAGCAGTACTTC.

This clonotype was picked up one time. A much larger clone is a single base away; this may be a read error. The chain is built from TRBV5-8 and TRBJ2-4; D possibly matches TRBD1 or TRBD2 (6 bases each). The tail of the sequence fits TRBJ2-7 better, so the J call may be wrong. The CDR3 extends over 15 amino acids. The germline V gene has CDR1 SGHTS and CDR2 YDEGEE. The CDR3 sequence: CASSFGGSSTNEQYF. CDR3 nucleotides: TGTGCCAGCAGCTTCGGGGGCTCTTCGACTAACGAGCAGTACTTC.

This clonotype has ten or more counts. This chain joins TRBV28 and TRBJ2-2; D possibly corresponds to TRBD1 (7 bases). Germline CDR1 reads MDHEN; CDR2 reads SYDVKM. The CDR3 has 16 amino acids. V was clipped by 7 bases and J by 5 bases, with 20 bases between them. The CDR3 bases are TGTGCCAGCAACCCACAGGAGGGGGCAGTAACCGGGGAGCTGTTTTTT. Protein product: CASNPQEGAVTGELFF. Full variable domain (remainder filled in from reference TRBV28 and TRBJ2-2): DVKVTQSSRYLVKRTGEKVFLECVQDMDHENMFWYRQDPGLGLRLIYFSYDVKMKEKGDIPEGYSVSREKKERFSLILESASTNQTSMYLCASNPQEGAVTGELFFGEGSRLTVL.

This clonotype was counted many times. This chain joins TRBV5-1 and TRBJ2-1, with D perhaps being TRBD1 or TRBD2 (5 bases each). This CDR3 contains 13 residues. The V gene's germline CDR1 is SGHRS and CDR2 YFSETQ. The ends were cut back, 2 bases at V and 8 bases at J, with 11 bases in the middle. Written as DNA, the CDR3 is TGCGCCAGCAGCTTCTCCGGGGCCTATGAGCAGTTCTTC. Translated: CASSFSGAYEQFF.

V is TRBV10-1 and J is TRBJ1-5; TRBD1 might be the D (5 bases). Germline V CDR1 and CDR2: WNHNN, SYGVQD (reference sequence). The CDR3 is 15 amino acids. Between the trimmed V and J ends, which lost 1 base and 3 bases, there was a span of 10 bases. In nucleotides, the CDR3 is TGCGCCAGCAGTGAGTTCCCGGGGGACAATCAGCCCCAGCATTTT. This codes for CASSEFPGDNQPQHF.

This clonotype was counted only a few times. CDR3 sequence reads: CSAKGLANNEQFF. The CDR3 DNA reads TGCAGTGCTAAGGGTCTGGCGAACAATGAGCAGTTCTTC. The chain couples TRBV20-1 to TRBJ2-1, with no clear D. Germline assignment: CDR1 DFQATT and CDR2 SNEGSKA (reference sequence). V was shortened by 4 bases and J by 5 bases, with 12 bases between the two germline ends. CDR3 size: 13 residues.

Note on this clonotype: With only one base between it and a far larger clone, this is likely a read error. CDR3: CASSESLGTALDTQYF. Here the CDR3 DNA reads TGTGCCAGCAGTGAGTCGTTAGGGACAGCTCTCGATACGCAGTATTTT. The chain recombines TRBV6-1 with TRBJ2-3; 7 bases match TRBD1. Germline V gene data show CDR1 as MNHNS and CDR2 as SASEGT. The V segment lost 3 bases and the J segment 6 bases; nucleotides outside the gene matches: 12. The CDR3 is 16 amino acids.

This clonotype was counted a few times. This CDR3 reads CASSYSPHLRDRGYNEQFF. The CDR3 bases are TGTGCCAGCAGTTACTCTCCCCACCTAAGGGACAGGGGGTACAATGAGCAGTTCTTC. V is TRBV6-2 or TRBV6-3 and J is TRBJ2-1; 11 nucleotides line up with TRBD1. CDR1 is MNHEY and CDR2 is SVGEGT in the germline V gene. Germline trimming cut 0 bases from V and 4 bases from J; bases unmatched to any gene: 11. The CDR3 totals 19 residues.

The sample holds many counts of this clonotype. The rearrangement links TRBV20-1 to TRBJ2-7; tentative D call: TRBD2 (5 bases). The germline CDR1 and CDR2 sequences are DFQATT and SNEGSKA (reference sequence). V was clipped by 3 bases and J by 2 bases, with 8 bases between them. The CDR3 has 12 residues. DNA of the CDR3: TGCAGTGCTAGGGCCGGGACCTACGAGCAGTACTTC. Protein: CSARAGTYEQYF.